These 15 T cell receptor beta chains were sequenced from one sample in a study of blood T cell repertoires in COVID-19. TCRdb's table, derived via immunoSEQ multiplex PCR, lists solely in-frame clones and lacks some. The sample has some 130,000 clones, about 88% seen once. The specimen sequenced was peripheral blood. All receptors derive from a man aged 45 to 65 with active COVID-19.

The V call is TRBV30, the J call TRBJ1-2; 7 bases line up with TRBD1. This CDR3 is built from 15 residues. The germline V gene has CDR1 GTSNPN and CDR2 SVGIG (reference sequence). V lost 1 base, J lost 4 bases, and 9 bases stayed unmatched. The CDR3 is CAWSGDKQGTYGYTF. As DNA, the CDR3 is TGTGCCTGGAGTGGAGACAAACAGGGGACCTATGGCTACACCTTC.

This clone has a single count. The J gene is TRBJ2-1, the V gene TRBV24-1; 8 bases fit TRBD1. There are 19 residues in the CDR3. The trim removed 3 bases at V and 7 bases at J, leaving 19 bases unmatched. The V gene's germline CDR1 is KGHDR and CDR2 SFDVKD. In nucleotides, the CDR3 is TGTGCCACCAGTGATGCAGGGGGCCACGTAAGGCCAAGCAGAAATGAGCAGTTCTTC. Encoded protein: CATSDAGGHVRPSRNEQFF.

Details on this clone: The sample holds other DNA sequences that translate to the same CDR3. This chain links TRBV24-1 with TRBJ2-2; 9 positions agree with TRBD1. Germline CDR1 and CDR2: KGHDR and SFDVKD. The CDR3 is made up of 17 amino acids. The V and J ends lost 0 bases and 5 bases, in that order; junction bases with no gene match: 6. The CDR3 is CATSDLPGQGRTGELFF. CDR3 nucleotide sequence: TGTGCCACCAGTGATTTGCCGGGACAGGGCCGGACCGGGGAGCTGTTTTTT.

The sample holds one count of this clone. The chain has TRBV4-2 and TRBJ1-4; TRBD1 matches at 9 bases. This CDR3 comprises 17 residues. CDR1 LGHNA and CDR2 YNFKEQ come from the germline V gene. The junction had 11 bases not matched to a gene; V was cut back by 4 bases and J by 5 bases. Written as DNA, the CDR3 is TGTGCCAGCAGCCCCGAATTGGGACAGGGAGCAAATGAAAAACTGTTTTTT. This codes for CASSPELGQGANEKLFF.

The V gene is TRBV29-1, the J gene TRBJ1-1; 8 nucleotides line up with TRBD1. From germline, CDR1 is SQVTM and CDR2 ANQGSEA. This CDR3 has 11 amino acids. The junction had 0 bases not matched to a gene; V was cut back by 5 bases and J by 4 bases. The CDR3 reads CSVTGGTEAFF. DNA of the CDR3: TGCAGCGTTACAGGGGGCACTGAAGCTTTCTTT.

Remarks on this clone: In the same sample, other DNA sequences code for this CDR3. This chain links TRBV7-9 with TRBJ1-5; a weak D match, TRBD1 (5 bases). This CDR3 comprises 14 residues. V was trimmed by 2 bases and J by 2 bases, leaving 7 bases between them. The V gene's germline CDR1 is SEHNR and CDR2 FQNEAQ (reference sequence). CDR3 nucleotide sequence: TGTGCCAGCAGCTTATCGACAGGCAATCAGCCCCAGCATTTT. It specifies CASSLSTGNQPQHF.

The chain uses TRBV24-1 and TRBJ2-2; 12 bases map to TRBD2. CDR1 and CDR2 from the germline V gene are KGHDR and SFDVKD. With 9 bases clipped from V and 7 bases from J, the junction kept 11 bases outside the gene matches. This CDR3 spans 16 amino acids. CDR3 loop: CATGPSGRAPGGELFF. The CDR3 DNA sequence: TGTGCCACCGGACCTAGCGGGAGGGCCCCCGGCGGGGAGCTGTTTTTT.

The chain is built from TRBV3-1 (or the pseudogene TRBV3-2) and TRBJ2-3; tentative D call: TRBD2 (5 bases). V was shortened by 7 bases and J by 3 bases, with 17 bases between the two germline ends. From germline, CDR1 is LGHDT and CDR2 YNNKEL (reference sequence). This CDR3 comprises 15 residues. The CDR3 nucleotides read TGTGCCAGCACCCCGGTGCACGGGGAGACAGATACGCAGTATTTT. Encoded protein: CASTPVHGETDTQYF.

This clone has a handful of counts. The chain links TRBV7-9 to TRBJ1-2, with 11 bases lining up with TRBD1. Germline-derived CDR1 and CDR2 are SEHNR and FQNEAQ (reference sequence). The CDR3 loop spans 17 amino acids. V was clipped by 2 bases and J by 3 bases; unmatched bases: 8. CDR3 in amino acids: CASSLPRTGGGYYGYTF. In nucleotides, the CDR3 is TGTGCCAGCAGCTTACCCCGGACAGGGGGCGGCTACTATGGCTACACCTTC.

The chain combines TRBV7-9 with TRBJ2-5; 12 positions match TRBD2. After removal of 5 bases from V and 9 bases from J, the junction contained 7 bases not matched to a gene. This CDR3 has 14 residues. Germline CDR1 SEHNR, CDR2 FQNEAQ (reference sequence). The CDR3 nucleotides read TGTGCCAGCAGCGCATTTCTAGCGGGGGGGCCCCAGTACTTC. Protein sequence: CASSAFLAGGPQYF.

The V gene is TRBV30, the J gene TRBJ2-1; 8 bases fit TRBD2. This CDR3 region has 15 residues. J lost 5 bases, V lost 5 bases, and 11 bases had no gene match. Germline assignment: CDR1 GTSNPN and CDR2 SVGIG (reference sequence). The CDR3 spells CAWGGLAGGDNEQFF. The CDR3 DNA is TGTGCCTGGGGGGGGCTGGCGGGAGGAGACAATGAGCAGTTCTTC.

This chain links TRBV19 with TRBJ1-4; TRBD1 is a possible D gene (6 bases). The germline V gene encodes CDR1 LNHDA and CDR2 SQIVND (reference sequence). V lost 6 bases and J lost 0, with 14 bases in between. The CDR3 is 16 amino acids. CDR3 sequence reads: CASRLQGRSTNEKLFF. CDR3 sequence (DNA): TGTGCCAGTAGACTACAGGGTAGATCAACTAATGAAAAACTGTTTTTT.

The chain has TRBV7-2 and TRBJ1-3; possibly TRBD1 for D (5 bases). V lost 2 bases, J lost 9 bases, and 14 bases lay in between. The CDR3 runs 14 residues. The germline CDR1 and CDR2 sequences are SGHTA and FQGNSA. In DNA form, the CDR3 reads TGTGCCAGCAGCTTAACCGGGGGAAGAGGCACCATATATTTT. It yields the protein CASSLTGGRGTIYF.

This CDR3 reads CATSDYGTSGRDEQFF. The CDR3 DNA reads as TGTGCCACCAGTGATTATGGGACTAGCGGTAGGGATGAGCAGTTCTTC. This chain joins TRBV24-1 and TRBJ2-1, with 11 bases identical to TRBD2. Germline lookup yields CDR1 KGHDR and CDR2 SFDVKD. With 2 bases clipped from V and 8 bases from J, the junction kept 7 bases outside the gene matches. The CDR3 loop spans 16 amino acids.

The genes are TRBV6-5 and TRBJ2-7, with 7 bases aligning to TRBD1. J was trimmed by 6 bases and V by 5 bases; bases with no gene match: 10. Looked up from germline, CDR1 is MNHEY and CDR2 is SVGAGI. There are 14 residues in the CDR3. The CDR3 loop reads CASSLVDRSVEQYV. For the CDR3, the DNA is TGTGCCAGCAGTCTGGTGGACAGGTCGGTCGAGCAGTACGTC.